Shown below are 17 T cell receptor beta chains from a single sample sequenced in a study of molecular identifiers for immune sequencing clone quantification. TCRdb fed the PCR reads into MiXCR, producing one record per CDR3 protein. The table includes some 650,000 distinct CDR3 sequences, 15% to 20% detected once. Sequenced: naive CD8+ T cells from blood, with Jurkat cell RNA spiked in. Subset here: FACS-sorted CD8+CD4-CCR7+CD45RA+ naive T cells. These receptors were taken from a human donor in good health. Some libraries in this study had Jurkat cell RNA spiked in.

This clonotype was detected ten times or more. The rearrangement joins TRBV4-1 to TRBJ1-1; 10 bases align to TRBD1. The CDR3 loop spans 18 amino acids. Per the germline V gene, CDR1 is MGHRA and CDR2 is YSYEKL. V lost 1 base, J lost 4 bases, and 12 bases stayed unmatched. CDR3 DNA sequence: TGCGCCAGCAGCCAAGCCTCCGGGACAGGGGATGAGGGCACTGAAGCTTTCTTT. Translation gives CASSQASGTGDEGTEAFF.

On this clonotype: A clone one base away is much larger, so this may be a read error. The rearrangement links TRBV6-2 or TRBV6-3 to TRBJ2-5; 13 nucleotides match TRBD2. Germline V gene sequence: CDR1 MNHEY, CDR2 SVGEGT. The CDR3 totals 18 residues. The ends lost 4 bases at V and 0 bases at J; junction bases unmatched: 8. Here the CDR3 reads CASSSRLAGGVYQETQYF. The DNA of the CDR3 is TGTGCCAGCAGTTCTCGACTAGCGGGGGGCGTGTACCAAGAGACCCAGTACTTC.

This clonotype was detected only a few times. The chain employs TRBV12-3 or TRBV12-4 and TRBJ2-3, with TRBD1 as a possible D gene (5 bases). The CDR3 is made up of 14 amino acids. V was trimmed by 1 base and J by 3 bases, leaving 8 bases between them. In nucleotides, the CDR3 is TGTGCCAGCAGTTTAGGGACACAAACAGATACGCAGTATTTT. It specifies CASSLGTQTDTQYF.

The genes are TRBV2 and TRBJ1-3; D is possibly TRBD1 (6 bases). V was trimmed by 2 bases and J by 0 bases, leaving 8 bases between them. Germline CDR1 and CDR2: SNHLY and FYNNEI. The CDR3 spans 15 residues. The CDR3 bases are TGTGCCAGCAGTGAAACAGGGATCTCTGGAAACACCATATATTTT. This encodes CASSETGISGNTIYF.

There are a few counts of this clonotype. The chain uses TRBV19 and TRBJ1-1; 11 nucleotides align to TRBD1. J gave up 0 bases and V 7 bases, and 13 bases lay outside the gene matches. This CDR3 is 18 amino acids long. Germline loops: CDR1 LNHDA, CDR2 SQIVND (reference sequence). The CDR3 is CASTRTGGDYNMNTEAFF. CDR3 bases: TGTGCCAGTACCAGGACAGGGGGCGATTATAATATGAACACTGAAGCTTTCTTT.

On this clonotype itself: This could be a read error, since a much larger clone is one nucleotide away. The CDR3 loop reads CASSRTSEGGYEQYF. CDR3 in DNA: TGTGCCAGCAGCCGAACTAGCGAGGGGGGCTACGAGCAGTACTTC. The chain couples TRBV7-2 to TRBJ2-7, with a possible D match to TRBD2 (7 bases). Germline V gives CDR1 SGHTA, CDR2 FQGNSA. Trimming removed 5 bases at V and 3 bases at J, with 17 bases between. CDR3 length: 15 amino acids. Looking up the rest from reference TRBV7-2 and TRBJ2-7 gives the full variable domain: GAGVSQSPSNKVTEKGKDVELRCDPISGHTALYWYRQSLGQGLEFLIYFQGNSAPDKSGLPSDRFSAERTGGSVSTLTIQRTQQEDSAVYLCASSRTSEGGYEQYFGPGTRLTVT.

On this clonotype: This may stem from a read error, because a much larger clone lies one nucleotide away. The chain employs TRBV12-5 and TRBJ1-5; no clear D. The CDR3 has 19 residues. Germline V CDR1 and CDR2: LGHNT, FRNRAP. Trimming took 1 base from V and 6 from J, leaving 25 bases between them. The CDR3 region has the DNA TGTGCTAGTGGTTTGGGTATCTCCGTCCAATCACTTATCAGTCAGCCCCAGCATTTT. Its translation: CASGLGISVQSLISQPQHF.

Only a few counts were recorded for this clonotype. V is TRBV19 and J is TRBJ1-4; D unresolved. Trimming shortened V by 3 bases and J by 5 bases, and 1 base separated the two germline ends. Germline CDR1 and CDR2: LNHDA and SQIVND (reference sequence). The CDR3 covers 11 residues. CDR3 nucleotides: TGTGCCAGTAGTATGAATGAAAAACTGTTTTTT. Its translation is CASSMNEKLFF. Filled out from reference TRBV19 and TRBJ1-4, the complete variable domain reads DGGITQSPKYLFRKEGQNVTLSCEQNLNHDAMYWYRQDPGQGLRLIYYSQIVNDFQKGDIAEGYSVSREKKESFPLTVTSAQKNPTAFYLCASSMNEKLFFGSGTQLSVL.

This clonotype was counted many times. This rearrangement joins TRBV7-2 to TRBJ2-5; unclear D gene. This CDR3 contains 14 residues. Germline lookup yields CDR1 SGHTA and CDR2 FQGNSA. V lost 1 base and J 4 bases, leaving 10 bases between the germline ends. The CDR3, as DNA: TGTGCCAGCAGCTTAGAAGTCGGCGTAGAGACCCAGTACTTC. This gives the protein CASSLEVGVETQYF.

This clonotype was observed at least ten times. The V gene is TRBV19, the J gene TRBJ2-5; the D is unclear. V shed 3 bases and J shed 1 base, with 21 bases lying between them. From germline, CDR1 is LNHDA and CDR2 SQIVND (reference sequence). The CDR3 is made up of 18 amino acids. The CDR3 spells CASSITSRGRRIQETQYF. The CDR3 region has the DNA TGTGCCAGTAGTATCACGTCTCGAGGCAGGAGAATCCAAGAGACCCAGTACTTC.

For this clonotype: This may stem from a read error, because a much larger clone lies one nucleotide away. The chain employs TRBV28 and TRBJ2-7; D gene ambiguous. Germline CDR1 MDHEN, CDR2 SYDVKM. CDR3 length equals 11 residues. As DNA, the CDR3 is TGTGCCAGCAGTTGGGCCTACAAGCAGTACTTC. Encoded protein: CASSWAYKQYF.

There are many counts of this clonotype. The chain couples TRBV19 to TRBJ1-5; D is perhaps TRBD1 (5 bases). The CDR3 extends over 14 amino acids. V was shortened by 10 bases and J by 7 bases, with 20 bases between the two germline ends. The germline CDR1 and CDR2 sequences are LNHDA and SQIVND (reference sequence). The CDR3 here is CATAPTTGVQPQHF. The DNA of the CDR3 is TGTGCCACAGCTCCCACGACGGGGGTCCAGCCCCAGCATTTT.

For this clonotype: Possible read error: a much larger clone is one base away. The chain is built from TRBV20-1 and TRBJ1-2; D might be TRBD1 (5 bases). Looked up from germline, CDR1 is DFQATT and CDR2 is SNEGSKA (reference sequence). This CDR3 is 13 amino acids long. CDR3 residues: CSARDTGDYGYAF. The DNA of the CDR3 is TGCAGTGCTAGAGATACCGGGGACTATGGCTACGCCTTC.

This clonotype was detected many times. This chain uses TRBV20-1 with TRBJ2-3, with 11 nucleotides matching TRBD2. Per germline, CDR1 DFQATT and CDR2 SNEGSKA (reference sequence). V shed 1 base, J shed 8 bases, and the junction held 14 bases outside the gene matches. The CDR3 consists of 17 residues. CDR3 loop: CSARGWVVAGGPGTQYF. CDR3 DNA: TGCAGTGCTAGAGGTTGGGTAGTAGCGGGAGGGCCGGGTACGCAGTATTTT.

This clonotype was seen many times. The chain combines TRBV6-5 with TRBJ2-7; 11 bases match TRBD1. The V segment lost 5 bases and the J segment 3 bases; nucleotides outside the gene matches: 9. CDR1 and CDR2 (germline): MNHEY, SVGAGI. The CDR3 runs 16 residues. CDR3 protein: CASSDPGQGVGYEQYF. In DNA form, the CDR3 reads TGTGCCAGCAGTGACCCGGGACAGGGGGTAGGCTACGAGCAGTACTTC.

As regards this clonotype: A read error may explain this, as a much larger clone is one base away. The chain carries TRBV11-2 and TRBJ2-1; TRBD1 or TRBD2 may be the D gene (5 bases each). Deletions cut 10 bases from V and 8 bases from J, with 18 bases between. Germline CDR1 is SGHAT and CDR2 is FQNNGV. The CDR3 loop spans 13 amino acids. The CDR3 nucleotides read TGTGCCAACCGGGACCAGTATTCCGATGAGCAGTTCTTC. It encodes CANRDQYSDEQFF.

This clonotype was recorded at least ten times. This CDR3 is CSARGLGLITYEQYF. In DNA, the CDR3 is TGCAGTGCTAGGGGCCTCGGGCTTATTACCTACGAGCAGTACTTC. The genes are TRBV20-1 and TRBJ2-7; D not resolved. V lost 3 bases and J lost 2, with 17 bases in between. Germline lookup yields CDR1 DFQATT and CDR2 SNEGSKA (reference sequence). The CDR3 spans 15 residues.